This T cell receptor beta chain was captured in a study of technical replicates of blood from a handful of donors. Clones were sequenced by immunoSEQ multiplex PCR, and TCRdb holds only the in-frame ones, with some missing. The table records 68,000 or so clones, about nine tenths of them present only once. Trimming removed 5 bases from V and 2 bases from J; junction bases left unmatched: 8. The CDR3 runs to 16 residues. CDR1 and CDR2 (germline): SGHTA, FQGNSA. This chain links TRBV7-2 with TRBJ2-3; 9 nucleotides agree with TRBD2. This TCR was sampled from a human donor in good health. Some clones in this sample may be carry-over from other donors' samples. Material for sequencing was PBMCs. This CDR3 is CASSPKRGENTDTQYF. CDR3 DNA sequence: TGTGCCAGCAGCCCAAAGCGGGGGGAAAACACAGATACGCAGTATTTT.